The clone carrying this T cell receptor beta chain was detected only once. The target antigen is unknown. The data were taken from a study of cytomegalovirus exposure and HLA in healthy donors. Study observations and caveats: Common viral pathogens (according to a later analysis) appeared linked to several of the most significant clusters.

With 0 bases clipped from V and 1 base from J, the junction kept 11 bases outside the gene matches. CDR1 and CDR2 from the germline V gene are GTSNPN and SVGIG (reference sequence). The CDR3 is 18 residues long. Both 60 Vbeta primers and 13 Jbeta primers went into the PCR. Sequenced by immunoSEQ multiplex PCR; TCRdb stores in-frame clones only, minus some. Altogether around 200,000 clones are present, 83% being singletons, with the ten largest covering 1.4%. The chain couples TRBV30 to TRBJ1-3; 8 bases fit TRBD1. This sequence originates from a girl between 10 and 17 years old in good health and CMV-seronegative. The sequenced sample consisted of PBMCs. CDR3 loop: CAWSVRTGSFWSGNTIYF. In nucleotides, the CDR3 is TGTGCCTGGAGTGTAAGGACAGGGAGCTTCTGGTCTGGAAACACCATATATTTT.